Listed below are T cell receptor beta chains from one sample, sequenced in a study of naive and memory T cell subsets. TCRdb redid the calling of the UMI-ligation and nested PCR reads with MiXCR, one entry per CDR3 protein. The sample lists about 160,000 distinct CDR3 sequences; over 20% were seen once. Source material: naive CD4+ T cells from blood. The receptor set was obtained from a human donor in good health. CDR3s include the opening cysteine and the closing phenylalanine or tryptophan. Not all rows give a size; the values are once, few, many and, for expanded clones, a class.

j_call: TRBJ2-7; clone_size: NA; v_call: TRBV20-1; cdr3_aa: CSARYIDYEQYF
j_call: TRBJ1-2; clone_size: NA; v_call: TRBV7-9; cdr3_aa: CASRGQGLGYTF
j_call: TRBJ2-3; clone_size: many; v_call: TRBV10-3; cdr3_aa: CAISVRGGDTQYF
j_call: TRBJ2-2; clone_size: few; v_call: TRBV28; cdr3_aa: CASWGRNTGELFF
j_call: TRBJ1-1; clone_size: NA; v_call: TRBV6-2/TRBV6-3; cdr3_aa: CASSYETVLWNTEAFF
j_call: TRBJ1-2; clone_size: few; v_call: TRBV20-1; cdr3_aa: CSASPGEALGGYTF
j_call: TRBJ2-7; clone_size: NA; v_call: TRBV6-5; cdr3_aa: CASRIIEGREYF
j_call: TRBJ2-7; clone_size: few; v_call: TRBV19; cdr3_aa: CASSLRTADYYEQYF
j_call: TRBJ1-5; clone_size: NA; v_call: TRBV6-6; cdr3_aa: CASSLGQNSNQPQHF
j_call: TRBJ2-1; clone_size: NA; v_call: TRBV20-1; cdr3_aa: CSASLLAGLESEQFF
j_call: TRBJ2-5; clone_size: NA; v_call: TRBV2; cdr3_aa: CASSEGLTESQETQYF
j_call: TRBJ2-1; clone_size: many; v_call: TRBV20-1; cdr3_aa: CSAKTGLAGVSTYNEQFF
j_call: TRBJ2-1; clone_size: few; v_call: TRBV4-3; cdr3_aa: CASSQVGGGFVGEQFF
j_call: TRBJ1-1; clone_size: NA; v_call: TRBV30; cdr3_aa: CAWSYRGNTEAFF
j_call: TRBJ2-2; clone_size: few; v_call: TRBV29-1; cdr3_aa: CSAGLAVNTGELFF
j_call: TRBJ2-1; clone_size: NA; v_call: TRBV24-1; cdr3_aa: CATSDSGGGDYNEQFF
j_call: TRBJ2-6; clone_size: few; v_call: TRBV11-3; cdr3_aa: CASSLLFRDRRSPSGANVLTF
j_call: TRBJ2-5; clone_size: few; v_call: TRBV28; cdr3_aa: CASRSRQETQYF
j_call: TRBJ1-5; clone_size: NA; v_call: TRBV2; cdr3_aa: CASGILGGNQPQHF
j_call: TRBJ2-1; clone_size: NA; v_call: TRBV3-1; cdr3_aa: CASSLTSGISYNEQFF